Described below is a single TCR beta chain sequence and its context. This clonotype was observed many times. What this receptor recognizes is not known. No base quality information exists; no much larger clone differs at one position. Genomic DNA was used as template for profiling of TCR beta VDJ combinations and CDR3 sequences. An Illumina HiSeq 2000 was used for TCR repertoire sequencing. In the authors' own workflow: Repertoire assessment relied on Simpson's diversity index, CDR3 size and DJ length profiles, and TRBV/TRBJ rearrangement plots. The immunodominant clone was defined as the most abundant DNA sequence in deep sequencing data. CDR3 amino acid sequences were checked for sharing across subjects and were also compared against the VDJdb database and published repertoires. The public reads were run again by TCRdb, first through fastp at Q25 and then through MiXCR, and only productive beta chains were kept. Each CDR3 protein gets just one entry, which takes the most common genes and DNA from the rows behind it. The authors' filters were not applied to this entry. Recorded for this sample are about 180,000 distinct CDR3 sequences; under 55% of them occurred a single time. Together, the top ten hold about 1% of the sample.

This specimen belongs to a study of CD8+CD57+ T cells in acquired aplastic anemia (dated by TCRdb to 2016 to 2019). Background for the entire study: A mean of about 3 ug of DNA, ranging from about 0.2 to 27.4 ug, was extracted from sorted CD4+ and CD8+ cells. A CD8+CD57+ expansion meant a frequency higher than the mean frequency seen in healthy subjects. Broad study findings and their caveats: Roughly 31 CD8+ CDR3 sequences were shared between patients and controls but appeared highly expressed in patients and within their immunodominant clones. No significant difference in CD8+ Simpson's diversity was found between patients and healthy controls (P=0.060).

Patients chosen for sequencing had shown expansion of CD8+CD57+ cells by flow cytometry. Severe acquired aplastic anemia was diagnosed in all patients according to International Study of Aplastic Anemia and Agranulocytosis and Camitta criteria. At the time blood was sampled, none of the patients had received any therapy. TCR repertoires of sorted CD4+ and CD8+ blood T cells from severe aplastic anemia patients and healthy subjects were deep-sequenced in the study. Patients were enrolled under clinicaltrials.gov protocols 00001620, 01623167, 00001397, 00071045, 00081523 and 00961064 in the USA. Ficoll-Paque density gradient centrifugation was used to isolate peripheral blood mononuclear cells. Before DNA was extracted, CD4+ and CD8+ T cells were sorted using either FACS or magnetic beads. The source material was sorted CD4+, CD8+, or CD8+CD57+ T cells (not recorded which) from PBMCs. This clonotype originated in a human donor with aplastic anemia.

The sequenced DNA: TGTGCCAGCAGTTCAGGGTATCGGGATGAAAAACTGTTTTTT. Its protein reads: CASSSGYRDEKLFF. The chain joins TRBV12-3 or TRBV12-4 to TRBJ1-4, with a tentative D gene TRBD1 over 5 matching bases. From its cysteine to its phenylalanine, the CDR3 spans 14 amino acids. CDR3 DNA is the only sequence kept; it has 42 bases, read in frame from the first base. The V and J ends are trimmed by 4 bases and 6 bases, leaving 12 bases between them.